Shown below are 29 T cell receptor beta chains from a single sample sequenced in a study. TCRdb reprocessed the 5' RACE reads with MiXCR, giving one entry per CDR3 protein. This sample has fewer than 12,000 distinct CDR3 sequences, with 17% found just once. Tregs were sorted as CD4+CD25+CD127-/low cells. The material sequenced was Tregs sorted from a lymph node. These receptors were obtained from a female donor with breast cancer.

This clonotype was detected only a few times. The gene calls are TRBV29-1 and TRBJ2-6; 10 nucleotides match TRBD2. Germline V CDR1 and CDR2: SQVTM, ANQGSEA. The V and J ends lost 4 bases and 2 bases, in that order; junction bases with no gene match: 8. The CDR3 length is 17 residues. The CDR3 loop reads CSVGASGRGTGANVLTF. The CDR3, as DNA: TGCAGCGTTGGGGCTAGCGGGAGAGGGACTGGGGCCAACGTCCTGACTTTC.

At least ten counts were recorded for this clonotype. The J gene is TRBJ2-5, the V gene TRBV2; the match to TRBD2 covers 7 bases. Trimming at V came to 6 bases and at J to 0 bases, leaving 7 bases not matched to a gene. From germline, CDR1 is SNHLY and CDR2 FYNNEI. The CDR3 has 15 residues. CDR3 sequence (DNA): TGTGCCAGCAGGGGCTTCGCGGGAGACCAAGAGACCCAGTACTTC. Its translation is CASRGFAGDQETQYF.

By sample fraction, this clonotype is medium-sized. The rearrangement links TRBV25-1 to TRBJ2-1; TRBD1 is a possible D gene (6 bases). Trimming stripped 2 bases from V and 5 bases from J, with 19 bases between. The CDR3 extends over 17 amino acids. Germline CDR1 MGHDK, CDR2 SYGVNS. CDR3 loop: CASSEQIGSGTHNEQFF. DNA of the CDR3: TGTGCCAGCAGTGAACAGATAGGGTCAGGGACACACAATGAGCAGTTCTTC.

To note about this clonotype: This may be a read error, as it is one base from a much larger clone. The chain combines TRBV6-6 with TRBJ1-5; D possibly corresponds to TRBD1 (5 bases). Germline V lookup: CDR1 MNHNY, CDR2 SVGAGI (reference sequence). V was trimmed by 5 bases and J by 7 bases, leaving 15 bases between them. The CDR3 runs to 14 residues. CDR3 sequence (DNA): TGTGCCAGCAGTGCAGGGAGCGCAGGACAGCCCCAGCATTTT. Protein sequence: CASSAGSAGQPQHF.

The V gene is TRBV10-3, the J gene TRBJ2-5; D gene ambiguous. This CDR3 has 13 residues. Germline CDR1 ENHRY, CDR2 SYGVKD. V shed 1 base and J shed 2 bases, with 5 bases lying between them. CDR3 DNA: TGTGCCATCAGTGAGTGGTCGCAAGAGACCCAGTACTTC. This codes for CAISEWSQETQYF.

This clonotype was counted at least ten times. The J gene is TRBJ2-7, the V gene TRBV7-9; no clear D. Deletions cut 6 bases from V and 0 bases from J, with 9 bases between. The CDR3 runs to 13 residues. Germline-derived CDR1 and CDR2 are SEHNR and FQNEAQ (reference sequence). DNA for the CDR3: TGTGCCAGCAGGCCCGAGGCCTCCTACGAGCAGTACTTC. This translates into CASRPEASYEQYF.

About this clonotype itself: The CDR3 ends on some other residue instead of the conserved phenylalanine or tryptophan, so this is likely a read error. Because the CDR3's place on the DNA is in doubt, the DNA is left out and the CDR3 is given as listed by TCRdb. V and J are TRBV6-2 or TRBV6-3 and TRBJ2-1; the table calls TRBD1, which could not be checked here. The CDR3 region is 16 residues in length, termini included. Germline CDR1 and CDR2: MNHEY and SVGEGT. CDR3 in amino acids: CASRRDRGPYGYTFGS.

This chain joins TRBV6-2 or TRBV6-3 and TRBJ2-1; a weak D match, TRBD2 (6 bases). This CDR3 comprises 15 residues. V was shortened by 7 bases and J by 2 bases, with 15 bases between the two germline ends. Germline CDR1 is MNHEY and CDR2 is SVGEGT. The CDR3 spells CASNLAPSTYNEQFF. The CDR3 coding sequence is TGTGCCAGCAATCTAGCGCCAAGCACCTACAATGAGCAGTTCTTC.

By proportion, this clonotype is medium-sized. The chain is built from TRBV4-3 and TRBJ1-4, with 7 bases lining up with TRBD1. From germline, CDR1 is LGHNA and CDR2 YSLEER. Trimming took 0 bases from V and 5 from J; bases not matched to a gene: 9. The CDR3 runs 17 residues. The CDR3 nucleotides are TGCGCCAGCAGCCAAGAACCCGTCGGGACAGCCAATGAAAAACTGTTTTTT. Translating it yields CASSQEPVGTANEKLFF.

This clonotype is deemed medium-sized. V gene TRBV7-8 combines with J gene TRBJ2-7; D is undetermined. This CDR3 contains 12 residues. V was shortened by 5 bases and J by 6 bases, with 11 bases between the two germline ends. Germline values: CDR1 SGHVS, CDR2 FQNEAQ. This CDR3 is CASSRRTSEQYF. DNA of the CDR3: TGTGCCAGCAGCCGCAGGACCAGCGAGCAGTACTTC.

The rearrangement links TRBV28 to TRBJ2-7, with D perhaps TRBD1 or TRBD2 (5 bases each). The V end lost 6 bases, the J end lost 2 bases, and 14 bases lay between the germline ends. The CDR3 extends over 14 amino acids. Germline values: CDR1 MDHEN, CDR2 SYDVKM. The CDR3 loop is CASRLIPGPYEQYF. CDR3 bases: TGTGCCAGCAGGTTAATCCCGGGGCCCTACGAGCAGTACTTC.

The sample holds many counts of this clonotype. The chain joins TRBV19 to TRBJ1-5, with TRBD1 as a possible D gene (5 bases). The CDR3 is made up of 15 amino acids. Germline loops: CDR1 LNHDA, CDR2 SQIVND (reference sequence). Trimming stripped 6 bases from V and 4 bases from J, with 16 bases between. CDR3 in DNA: TGTGCCAGTAGGCGCGAGGGGACGGGTAATCAGCCCCAGCATTTT. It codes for CASRREGTGNQPQHF.

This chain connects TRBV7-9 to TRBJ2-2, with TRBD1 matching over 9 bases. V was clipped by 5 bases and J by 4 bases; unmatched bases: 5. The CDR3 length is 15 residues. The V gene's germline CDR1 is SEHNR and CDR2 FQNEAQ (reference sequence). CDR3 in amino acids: CASSHRGRATGELFF. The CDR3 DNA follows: TGTGCCAGCAGCCACAGGGGGCGAGCCACCGGGGAGCTGTTTTTT.

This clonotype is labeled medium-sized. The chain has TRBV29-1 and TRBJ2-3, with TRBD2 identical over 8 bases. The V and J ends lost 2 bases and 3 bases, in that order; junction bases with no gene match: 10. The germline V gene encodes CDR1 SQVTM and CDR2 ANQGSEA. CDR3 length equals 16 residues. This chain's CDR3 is CSVESPGTRYTDTQYF. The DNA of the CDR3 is TGCAGCGTTGAATCTCCCGGGACTAGATATACAGATACGCAGTATTTT.

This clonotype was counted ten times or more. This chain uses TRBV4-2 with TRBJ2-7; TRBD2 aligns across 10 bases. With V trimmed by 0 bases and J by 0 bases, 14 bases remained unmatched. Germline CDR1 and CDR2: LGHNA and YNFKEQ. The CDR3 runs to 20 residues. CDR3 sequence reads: CASSQDDPGHSSGSSYEQYF. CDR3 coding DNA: TGTGCCAGCAGCCAAGATGATCCGGGACATTCTAGCGGGAGCTCCTACGAGCAGTACTTC.

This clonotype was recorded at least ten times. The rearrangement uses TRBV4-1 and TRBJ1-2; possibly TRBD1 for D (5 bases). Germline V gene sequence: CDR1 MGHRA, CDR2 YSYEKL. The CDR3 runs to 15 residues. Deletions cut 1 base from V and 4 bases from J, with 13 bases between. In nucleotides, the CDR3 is TGCGCCAGCAGCCAAGTCCCCAGGGTCTCCTATGGCTACACCTTC. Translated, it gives CASSQVPRVSYGYTF.

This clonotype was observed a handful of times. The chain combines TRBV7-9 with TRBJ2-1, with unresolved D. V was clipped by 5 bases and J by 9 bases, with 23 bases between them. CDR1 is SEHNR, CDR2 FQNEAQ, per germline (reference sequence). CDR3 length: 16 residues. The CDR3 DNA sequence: TGTGCCAGCAGCAGACGAGAGATGCTAGTGGTGGTTGAGCAGTTCTTC. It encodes CASSRREMLVVVEQFF.

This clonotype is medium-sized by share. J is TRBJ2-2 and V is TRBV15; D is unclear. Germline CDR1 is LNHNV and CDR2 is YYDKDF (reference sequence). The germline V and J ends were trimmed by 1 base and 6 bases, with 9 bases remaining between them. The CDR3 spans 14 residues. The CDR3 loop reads CATSRGGDSGELFF. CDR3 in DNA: TGTGCCACCAGCAGAGGCGGAGACTCCGGGGAGCTGTTTTTT. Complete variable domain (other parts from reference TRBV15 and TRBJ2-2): DAMVIQNPRYQVTQFGKPVTLSCSQTLNHNVMYWYQQKSSQAPKLLFHYYDKDFNNEADTPDNFQSRRPNTSFCFLDIRSPGLGDTAMYLCATSRGGDSGELFFGEGSRLTVL.

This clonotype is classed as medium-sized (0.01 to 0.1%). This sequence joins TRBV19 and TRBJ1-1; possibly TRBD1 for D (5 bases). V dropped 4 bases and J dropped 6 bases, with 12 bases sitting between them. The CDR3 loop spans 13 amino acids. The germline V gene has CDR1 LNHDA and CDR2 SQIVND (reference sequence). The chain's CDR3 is CASSTPRGSEAFF. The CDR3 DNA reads TGTGCCAGTAGTACCCCCCGGGGGTCTGAAGCTTTCTTT. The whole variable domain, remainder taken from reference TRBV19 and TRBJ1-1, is DGGITQSPKYLFRKEGQNVTLSCEQNLNHDAMYWYRQDPGQGLRLIYYSQIVNDFQKGDIAEGYSVSREKKESFPLTVTSAQKNPTAFYLCASSTPRGSEAFFGQGTRLTVV.

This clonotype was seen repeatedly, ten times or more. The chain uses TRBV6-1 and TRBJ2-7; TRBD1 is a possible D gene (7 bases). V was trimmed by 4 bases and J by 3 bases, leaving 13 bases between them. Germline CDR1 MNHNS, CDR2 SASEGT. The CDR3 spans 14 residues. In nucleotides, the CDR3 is TGTGCCAGCAGTGTGCAGGGGGGACTCTACGAGCAGTACTTC. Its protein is CASSVQGGLYEQYF.

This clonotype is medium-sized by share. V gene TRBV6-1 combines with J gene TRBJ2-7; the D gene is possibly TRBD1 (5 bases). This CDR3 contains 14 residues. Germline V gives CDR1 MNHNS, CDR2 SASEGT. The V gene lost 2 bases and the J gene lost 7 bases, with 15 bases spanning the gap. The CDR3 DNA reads TGTGCCAGCAGTGAACAGGGTGATGTCGTTGAGCAGTACTTC. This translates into CASSEQGDVVEQYF.

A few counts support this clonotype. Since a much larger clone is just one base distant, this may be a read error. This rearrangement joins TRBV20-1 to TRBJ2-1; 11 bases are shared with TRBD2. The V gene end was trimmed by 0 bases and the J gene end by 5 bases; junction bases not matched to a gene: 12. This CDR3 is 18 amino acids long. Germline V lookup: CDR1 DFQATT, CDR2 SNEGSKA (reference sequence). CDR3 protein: CSARELWPTSGSDNEQFF. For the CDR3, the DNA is TGCAGTGCTAGAGAGTTGTGGCCTACTAGCGGGAGCGACAATGAGCAGTTCTTC.

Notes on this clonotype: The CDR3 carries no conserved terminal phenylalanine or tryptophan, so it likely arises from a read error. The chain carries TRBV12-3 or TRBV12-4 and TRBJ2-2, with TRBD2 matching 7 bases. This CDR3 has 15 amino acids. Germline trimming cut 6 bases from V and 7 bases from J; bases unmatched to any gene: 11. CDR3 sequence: CASSHGGGFGGELFS. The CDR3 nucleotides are TGTGCCAGCAGCCACGGGGGAGGGTTCGGCGGGGAGCTGTTTTCC.

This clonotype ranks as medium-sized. DNA for the CDR3: TGCAGCGTTGAAGATCGGTGGGAGGAGGAGACCCAGTACTTC. Translating it yields CSVEDRWEEETQYF. The genes are TRBV29-1 and TRBJ2-5; maybe TRBD2 (6 bases). The CDR3 runs 14 residues. CDR1 and CDR2 (germline): SQVTM, ANQGSEA. V was cut by 0 bases and J by 5 bases, with 13 bases left in between.

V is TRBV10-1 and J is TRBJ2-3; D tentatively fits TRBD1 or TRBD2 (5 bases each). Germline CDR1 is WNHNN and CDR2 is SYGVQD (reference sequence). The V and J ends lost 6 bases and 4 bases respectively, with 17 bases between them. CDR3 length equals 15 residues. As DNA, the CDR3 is TGCGCCAGCAGCTCCCCGGGGCAGGGATCAGATACGCAGTATTTT. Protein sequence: CASSSPGQGSDTQYF.

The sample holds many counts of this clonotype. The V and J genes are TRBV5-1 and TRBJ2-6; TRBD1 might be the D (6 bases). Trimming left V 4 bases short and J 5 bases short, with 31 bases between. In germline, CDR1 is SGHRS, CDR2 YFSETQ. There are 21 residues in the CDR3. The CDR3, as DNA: TGCGCCAGCAGCCCGAACCCGACAGGAGGCCGTAACTGGGATTGGGCCAACGTCCTGACTTTC. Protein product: CASSPNPTGGRNWDWANVLTF. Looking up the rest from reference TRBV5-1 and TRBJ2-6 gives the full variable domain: KAGVTQTPRYLIKTRGQQVTLSCSPISGHRSVSWYQQTPGQGLQFLFEYFSETQRNKGNFPGRFSGRQFSNSRSEMNVSTLELGDSALYLCASSPNPTGGRNWDWANVLTFGAGSRLTVL.

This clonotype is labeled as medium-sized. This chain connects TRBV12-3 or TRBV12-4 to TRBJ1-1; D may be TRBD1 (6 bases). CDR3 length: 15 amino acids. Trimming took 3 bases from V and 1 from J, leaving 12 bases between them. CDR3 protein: CASSFGTLKNTEAFF. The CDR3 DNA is TGTGCCAGCAGTTTTGGGACACTCAAGAACACTGAAGCTTTCTTT.

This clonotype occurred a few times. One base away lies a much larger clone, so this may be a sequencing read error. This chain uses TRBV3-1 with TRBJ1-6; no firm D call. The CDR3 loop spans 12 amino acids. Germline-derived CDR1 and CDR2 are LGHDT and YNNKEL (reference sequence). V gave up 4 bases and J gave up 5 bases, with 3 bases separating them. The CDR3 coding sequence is TGTGCCAGCAGCCTAAATAATTCACCCCTCCACTTT. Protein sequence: CASSLNNSPLHF.

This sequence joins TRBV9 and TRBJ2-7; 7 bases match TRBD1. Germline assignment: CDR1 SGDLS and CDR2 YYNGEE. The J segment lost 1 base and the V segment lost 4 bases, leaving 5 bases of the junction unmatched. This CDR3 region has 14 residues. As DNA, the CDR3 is TGTGCCAGCAGCCCCGGGACAGCATCCTACGAGCAGTACTTC. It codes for CASSPGTASYEQYF.